This TCR beta chain comes out of a study of T cells in Graves' hyperthyroidism and ophthalmopathy. This CDR3 has 15 residues. Trimming took 1 base from V and 1 from J, leaving 11 bases between them. The germline gives CDR1 SGHVS, CDR2 FQNEAQ. This clonotype was seen ten or more times. The antigen remains unidentified. Findings of the study overall: Most thyroid clonotypes expanded above 0.001 appeared in blood too.

Subjects aged 18 to 65 presented with newly diagnosed hyperthyroidism of less than 2 months' duration. Lactation, pregnancy, other autoimmune disease or uncontrolled infection excluded patients. The source of the PBMCs was around 9 ml of fresh peripheral blood. Researchers amplified the TCR beta CDR3 regions from RNA transcripts. HTBI primers drove first-round RT-PCR of the TCR CDR3. Each CDR3 protein is one row after TCRdb ran MiXCR on the multiplex PCR reads. The data contain 500,000 to 700,000 distinct CDR3 sequences, roughly 17% of them singletons. The J gene is TRBJ2-7, the V gene TRBV7-8; D gene uncertain. Material: blood. This clonotype was obtained from a woman aged 18-29 years with Graves' hyperthyroidism. CDR3 nucleotides: TGTGCCAGCAGCTTAGTAATCGGTTATTCCTACGAGCAGTACTTC. This gives the protein CASSLVIGYSYEQYF.